This entry concerns a single TCR beta chain. Its antigen is still unknown. The data were obtained in a study of long-term antiretroviral therapy in people with HIV. General study points: Despite increasing after ART, diversity remained lower than that of transplant donor controls. HIV repertoires spanned tighter CDR3 length ranges than controls did.

Assay version v3.0 of immunoSEQ was used, and it was run at survey level. TCRdb's table, derived via immunoSEQ multiplex PCR, lists solely in-frame clones and lacks some. The data hold fewer than 25,000 clones, with 70% to 90% observed a single time. This CDR3 spans 15 amino acids. Germline V gene sequence: CDR1 ENHRY, CDR2 SYGVKD. Trimming cost V 0 bases and J 1 base, with 9 bases left between them. This TCR was sampled from a woman in her twenties or thirties with HIV. V usage is TRBV10-3 and J usage is TRBJ1-1, with no clear D. The sequences come from unsorted PBMCs, collected 1.8 years before starting antiretroviral therapy. The CDR3 nucleotides read TGTGCCATCAGTGAGTCGGAACACACGAACACTGAAGCTTTCTTT. Amino acid sequence: CAISESEHTNTEAFF.